Sequencing of this TCR beta chain was carried out in a study of glioma-infiltrating T cells after dendritic cell vaccination. Whole-study findings and limits: Estimated pretreatment TIL content predicted outcome after dendritic cell vaccination.

Indicated time point: after dendritic cell vaccination, including at tumor progression/relapse. Fresh-frozen tumor tissue and more than two years of survival data were available for all. About this clone: Its specificity is unknown.

Amplification used 60 V beta primers and 13 J beta primers. Using immunoSEQ multiplex PCR, the repertoire was profiled, and TCRdb retains in-frame clones only, with some absent. The table lists roughly 100,000 clones, around 86% of them singletons. Here the sequenced sample was blood, taken after dendritic cell vaccination. This TCR was recovered from a human donor with glioblastoma.

In DNA form, the CDR3 reads TGTGCCTGGAGGGGACAGTGGAGAAACACCATATATTTT. This translates into CAWRGQWRNTIYF. The chain couples TRBV30 to TRBJ1-3; 7 bases line up with TRBD1. This CDR3 contains 13 residues. V dropped 3 bases and J dropped 5; count of bases not matched to a gene: 4. Germline lookup yields CDR1 GTSNPN and CDR2 SVGIG (reference sequence).